These 32 T cell receptor beta chains were sequenced from one sample in a study of PD-1 blockade in mismatch repair-deficient tumors. This table comes from immunoSEQ multiplex PCR, and its TCRdb copy is limited to in-frame clones, with some not included. In the table there are 15,000 or so clones, roughly 88% of which are singletons. The input for sequencing was PBMCs, taken less than 15 weeks after starting pembrolizumab. The receptor set was obtained from an adult with mismatch repair-deficient cancer.

The V gene is TRBV6-1, the J gene TRBJ1-1; D unresolved. Trimming cost V 7 bases and J 7 bases, with 16 bases left between them. The length of the CDR3 is 13 residues. Germline CDR1 MNHNS, CDR2 SASEGT. In nucleotides, the CDR3 is TGTGCCAGCAACGAAGGCGGTTGGTTTGAAGCTTTCTTT. Encoded protein: CASNEGGWFEAFF.

The genes are TRBV6-1 and TRBJ1-5; 7 nucleotides match TRBD1. Germline V gene data show CDR1 as MNHNS and CDR2 as SASEGT. V dropped 3 bases and J dropped 1; count of bases not matched to a gene: 9. The CDR3 is 17 residues long. The CDR3 DNA reads TGTGCCAGCAGTGATAAAGGGGGCAGTCAAAGCAATCAGCCCCAGCATTTT. This gives the protein CASSDKGGSQSNQPQHF.

The gene calls are TRBV27 and TRBJ1-5; unclear D gene. The germline V gene encodes CDR1 MNHEY and CDR2 SMNVEV (reference sequence). The CDR3 runs to 15 residues. Trimming took off 4 bases at V and 0 bases at J, with 10 bases between the two ends. The CDR3 sequence is CASSSWGVSNQPQHF. Here the CDR3 DNA reads TGTGCCAGCAGTTCATGGGGAGTTAGCAATCAGCCCCAGCATTTT.

CDR3 residues: CASSLVNGPQHF. The CDR3 DNA sequence: TGTGCCAGCAGTTTAGTAAACGGGCCCCAGCATTTT. The chain recombines TRBV27 with TRBJ1-5; D not certain. V lost 2 bases and J lost 9, with 8 bases in between. The CDR3 has 12 amino acids. Germline CDR1 and CDR2: MNHEY and SMNVEV (reference sequence).

This clone was seen more than once but under ten times. The V gene is TRBV19, the J gene TRBJ2-3; no firm D call. CDR3 length: 13 amino acids. CDR1 is LNHDA, CDR2 SQIVND, per germline (reference sequence). The ends were cut back, 6 bases at V and 0 bases at J, with 7 bases in the middle. CDR3 in DNA: TGTGCCAGTAGCAAAACTAGCACAGATACGCAGTATTTT. Its protein is CASSKTSTDTQYF.

This clone has only a few counts. This chain joins TRBV29-1 and TRBJ2-7; 7 bases fit TRBD1. The CDR3 extends over 12 amino acids. After removal of 6 bases from V and 5 bases from J, the junction contained 7 bases not matched to a gene. Germline values: CDR1 SQVTM, CDR2 ANQGSEA. The CDR3 is CSVPDRDHEQYF. The DNA for the CDR3 is TGCAGCGTGCCCGACAGGGACCACGAGCAGTACTTC.

The chain has TRBV2 and TRBJ1-1; 11 bases map to TRBD1. The germline V gene encodes CDR1 SNHLY and CDR2 FYNNEI. With 6 bases clipped from V and 6 bases from J, the junction kept 0 bases outside the gene matches. The CDR3 loop spans 12 amino acids. The CDR3 protein is CASRDRGPEAFF. The CDR3 bases are TGTGCCAGCAGGGACAGGGGGCCTGAAGCTTTCTTT.

V gene TRBV5-6 combines with J gene TRBJ1-1; possible D gene TRBD1, 5 bases. The CDR3 runs to 14 residues. V lost 5 bases to trimming and J lost 4 bases, with 15 bases between them. Per the germline V gene, CDR1 is SGHDT and CDR2 is YYEEEE. The CDR3 region is CASRSVGGSTEAFF. The DNA of the CDR3 is TGTGCCAGCAGATCCGTGGGGGGGAGCACTGAAGCTTTCTTT.

This rearrangement joins TRBV4-1 to TRBJ2-2; TRBD2 aligns across 7 bases. V was clipped by 2 bases and J by 3 bases; unmatched bases: 3. The CDR3 totals 15 residues. Germline lookup yields CDR1 MGHRA and CDR2 YSYEKL. This CDR3 is CASSQPLADTGELFF. The CDR3 DNA follows: TGCGCCAGCAGCCAACCTCTAGCGGACACCGGGGAGCTGTTTTTT.

V gene TRBV18 combines with J gene TRBJ1-1; D uncertain. V was pared by 3 bases and J by 4 bases, with 12 bases between. The CDR3 is made up of 14 amino acids. Germline V lookup: CDR1 KGHSH, CDR2 LQKENI. The DNA of the CDR3 is TGTGCCAGCTCACCCCGAGAGAGGGTCACTGAAGCTTTCTTT. Protein product: CASSPRERVTEAFF.

V usage is TRBV28 and J usage is TRBJ2-5; 7 bases align to TRBD1. The J call is uncertain, as TRBJ2-7 better fits the DNA end. The CDR3 runs 14 residues. Germline V gene data show CDR1 as MDHEN and CDR2 as SYDVKM. Written as DNA, the CDR3 is TGTGCCAGCAGTTTTGACAGGGTTCGCCACGAGCAGTACTTC. Translating gives CASSFDRVRHEQYF.

This clone has a single count. The chain employs TRBV5-1 and TRBJ2-3, with TRBD2 matching over 11 bases. This CDR3 region has 17 residues. Germline V gene data show CDR1 as SGHRS and CDR2 as YFSETQ. With 3 bases clipped from V and 4 bases from J, the junction kept 10 bases outside the gene matches. CDR3 coding DNA: TGCGCCAGCAGCTCCCTACCGACTAGCGGGATCCCAGATACGCAGTATTTT. Protein sequence: CASSSLPTSGIPDTQYF.

The rearrangement uses TRBV5-6 and TRBJ2-3; TRBD2 is a possible D gene (5 bases). This CDR3 region has 17 residues. Germline CDR1 is SGHDT and CDR2 is YYEEEE. V was cut by 4 bases and J by 2 bases, with 20 bases left in between. The CDR3 sequence: CASSVIWTSPPTDTQYF. DNA of the CDR3: TGTGCCAGCAGCGTCATCTGGACTTCTCCTCCCACAGATACGCAGTATTTT.

The chain carries TRBV30 and TRBJ2-1; D uncertain. Germline CDR1 and CDR2: GTSNPN and SVGIG (reference sequence). V shed 3 bases and J shed 1 base, with 7 bases lying between them. This CDR3 has 13 amino acids. The CDR3 nucleotides read TGTGCCTGGAGCTTTTTATCCTACAATGAGCAGTTCTTC. It specifies CAWSFLSYNEQFF.

This rearrangement joins TRBV2 to TRBJ1-2, with D maybe TRBD1 (5 bases). Germline CDR1 is SNHLY and CDR2 is FYNNEI. This CDR3 has 15 amino acids. V was shortened by 2 bases and J by 6 bases, with 16 bases between the two germline ends. For the CDR3, the DNA is TGTGCCAGCAGTGAATCCAGGGCGAGGAGGGATGGCTACACCTTC. Protein product: CASSESRARRDGYTF. Full variable domain (outside the CDR3, taken from reference TRBV2 and TRBJ1-2): EPEVTQTPSHQVTQMGQEVILRCVPISNHLYFYWYRQILGQKVEFLVSFYNNEISEKSEIFDDQFSVERPDGSNFTLKIRSTKLEDSAMYFCASSESRARRDGYTFGSGTRLTVV.

The rearrangement joins TRBV5-1 to TRBJ2-5, with 7 bases identical to TRBD2. Germline lookup yields CDR1 SGHRS and CDR2 YFSETQ. The CDR3 consists of 16 residues. With V trimmed by 3 bases and J by 5 bases, 13 bases remained unmatched. This CDR3 is CASSSQAGVLVETQYF. The CDR3 DNA reads as TGCGCCAGCAGCTCCCAGGCGGGAGTACTCGTGGAGACCCAGTACTTC.

The J gene is TRBJ2-3, the V gene TRBV29-1; tentatively, D is TRBD2 (5 bases). CDR1 is SQVTM, CDR2 ANQGSEA, per germline. Deletions cut 7 bases from V and 2 bases from J, with 7 bases between. This CDR3 has 11 amino acids. The CDR3 region is CSGTYTDTQYF. CDR3 DNA: TGCAGCGGGACTTACACAGATACGCAGTATTTT.

The chain employs TRBV28 and TRBJ2-5; 7 bases match TRBD2. From germline, CDR1 is MDHEN and CDR2 SYDVKM. The CDR3 runs to 13 residues. The trim removed 6 bases at V and 2 bases at J, leaving 3 bases unmatched. CDR3 bases: TGTGCCAGCAGAACTAGCGAGCAAGAGACCCAGTACTTC. This translates into CASRTSEQETQYF.

The V call is TRBV28, the J call TRBJ2-7; D ambiguous. This CDR3 region has 12 residues. Germline lookup yields CDR1 MDHEN and CDR2 SYDVKM. The V end was cut by 9 bases, the J end by 3 bases, with 12 bases between. The CDR3 loop is CARWRTNYEQYF. The CDR3 DNA is TGTGCCAGGTGGAGAACTAACTACGAGCAGTACTTC.

The V call is TRBV11-2, the J call TRBJ2-3; D is unclear. Germline-derived CDR1 and CDR2 are SGHAT and FQNNGV. The CDR3 length is 14 residues. V lost 0 bases, J lost 11 bases, and 15 bases lay in between. CDR3 amino acids: CASSLDYYRYEQYF. The CDR3 bases are TGTGCCAGCAGCTTAGACTACTATAGATACGAGCAGTATTTT.

The chain uses TRBV7-6 and TRBJ2-5, with a possible D match to TRBD2 (6 bases). V shed 8 bases and J shed 4 bases, with 17 bases lying between them. Germline CDR1 is SGHVS and CDR2 is FNYEAQ. There are 14 residues in the CDR3. This CDR3 is CASLEAGGSETQYF. The CDR3 nucleotides are TGTGCCAGCCTGGAAGCGGGTGGGTCAGAGACCCAGTACTTC.

CDR3 DNA sequence: TGTGCCAGCAGTTCCGGGGTCCTGTACTACGAGCAGTACTTC. Its translation: CASSSGVLYYEQYF. V usage is TRBV28 and J usage is TRBJ2-7; tentative D call: TRBD2 (5 bases). Per germline, CDR1 MDHEN and CDR2 SYDVKM. The CDR3 consists of 14 residues. With 4 bases removed from V and 3 bases from J, the gap between germline ends came to 13 bases. Full variable domain (missing parts from reference TRBV28 and TRBJ2-7): DVKVTQSSRYLVKRTGEKVFLECVQDMDHENMFWYRQDPGLGLRLIYFSYDVKMKEKGDIPEGYSVSREKKERFSLILESASTNQTSMYLCASSSGVLYYEQYFGPGTRLTVT.

The chain combines TRBV19 with TRBJ2-5, with 14 nucleotides matching TRBD2. Germline CDR1 and CDR2: LNHDA and SQIVND (reference sequence). The ends lost 5 bases at V and 4 bases at J; junction bases unmatched: 15. The CDR3 loop spans 19 amino acids. CDR3 in DNA: TGTGCCAGTAGTCCCTACGCCGGGACTAGCGGGAGCCGGGGAGAGACCCAGTACTTC. Translating it yields CASSPYAGTSGSRGETQYF.

The chain combines TRBV5-1 with TRBJ2-3; D is unresolved. This CDR3 contains 15 residues. The V end was cut by 0 bases, the J end by 5 bases, with 13 bases between. Germline V lookup: CDR1 SGHRS, CDR2 YFSETQ. The DNA of the CDR3 is TGCGCCAGCAGCTTGGCAGACACTCCAAGAGATACGCAGTATTTT. Its translation: CASSLADTPRDTQYF.

The CDR3 DNA sequence: TGTGCCTGGGGTCGGACTAGCGGGAGTGGAGAGACCCAGTACTTC. The encoded protein is CAWGRTSGSGETQYF. The V call is TRBV28, the J call TRBJ2-5, with 13 bases aligning to TRBD2. Germline V gene lookup returns CDR1 MDHEN and CDR2 SYDVKM. This CDR3 comprises 15 residues. J was trimmed by 4 bases and V by 11 bases; bases with no gene match: 10.

The CDR3 DNA follows: TGTGCCAGCAGCGTAGTCGATACAGGGTCAGTCTACAATGAGCAGTTCTTC. Protein sequence: CASSVVDTGSVYNEQFF. The chain links TRBV9 to TRBJ2-1; D perhaps matches TRBD1 (6 bases). Trimming cost V 0 bases and J 3 bases, with 16 bases left between them. Per the germline V gene, CDR1 is SGDLS and CDR2 is YYNGEE. The CDR3 totals 17 residues.

A single count supports this clone. The rearrangement links TRBV29-1 to TRBJ2-3; D gene ambiguous. V lost 3 bases and J lost 1, with 20 bases in between. There are 17 residues in the CDR3. The germline gives CDR1 SQVTM, CDR2 ANQGSEA. CDR3 region: CSVEWRPTVMGTDTQYF. CDR3 DNA: TGCAGCGTTGAGTGGCGGCCTACGGTTATGGGCACAGATACGCAGTATTTT.

This clone appeared once. The V and J genes are TRBV10-1 and TRBJ2-2, with 7 bases lining up with TRBD2. The germline CDR1 and CDR2 sequences are WNHNN and SYGVQD (reference sequence). V shed 3 bases, J shed 1 base, and the junction held 2 bases outside the gene matches. The CDR3 contains 15 residues. CDR3 nucleotide sequence: TGCGCCAGCAGTGATGCTAGCGGGAACACCGGGGAGCTGTTTTTT. Translation: CASSDASGNTGELFF.

The sample holds a few counts of this clone. The chain links TRBV12-5 to TRBJ2-7, with TRBD1 matching over 8 bases. Losses at the gene ends were 4 bases for V and 11 bases for J; bases not matched to a gene: 13. Germline assignment: CDR1 LGHNT and CDR2 FRNRAP. CDR3 length: 14 residues. CDR3 sequence reads: CASGSDLGTGGEYF. DNA of the CDR3: TGTGCTAGTGGTTCGGACTTAGGGACAGGCGGGGAGTACTTC.

The chain combines TRBV5-4 with TRBJ2-1; D possibly corresponds to TRBD2 (6 bases). The germline gives CDR1 SGHNT, CDR2 YYREEE (reference sequence). This CDR3 is 16 amino acids long. V dropped 2 bases and J dropped 3 bases, with 15 bases sitting between them. The DNA of the CDR3 is TGTGCCAGCAGCTTCTCAACTAGCACCCTCTACAATGAGCAGTTCTTC. Protein: CASSFSTSTLYNEQFF. The complete variable domain, with remaining parts taken from reference TRBV5-4 and TRBJ2-1, reads ETGVTQSPTHLIKTRGQQVTLRCSSQSGHNTVSWYQQALGQGPQFIFQYYREEENGRGNFPPRFSGLQFPNYSSELNVNALELDDSALYLCASSFSTSTLYNEQFFGPGTRLTVL.

This sequence joins TRBV10-3 and TRBJ2-7; 8 bases align to TRBD1. Germline V CDR1 and CDR2: ENHRY, SYGVKD. J lost 6 bases, V lost 2 bases, and 6 bases had no gene match. This CDR3 has 14 residues. Written as DNA, the CDR3 is TGTGCCATCAGTGAGATCGGACAGGGTAGCGAGCAGTACTTC. This codes for CAISEIGQGSEQYF.

The chain carries TRBV19 and TRBJ2-2; 14 bases agree with TRBD2. The CDR3 contains 16 residues. V lost 7 bases to trimming and J lost 6 bases; unmatched junction nucleotides: 7. Germline V gives CDR1 LNHDA, CDR2 SQIVND (reference sequence). In nucleotides, the CDR3 is TGTGCCAGTATTGGGACTAGCGGGAGAGAGGCCGGGGAGCTGTTTTTT. It specifies CASIGTSGREAGELFF.